The clone carrying this T cell receptor (beta chain) was picked up a small number of times. V lost 0 bases and J 8 bases, leaving 10 bases between the germline ends. Germline V gene sequence: CDR1 LNHNV, CDR2 YYDKDF (reference sequence). CDR3 size: 14 residues. This entry is derived from a study of cytomegalovirus exposure and HLA in healthy donors. A multiplex PCR was run with 60 Vbeta primers and 13 Jbeta primers. Produced via immunoSEQ multiplex PCR; TCRdb's table is partial and in-frame only. The repertoire holds some 140,000 clones, with roughly 79% as singletons. The origin of this receptor is a man between 18 and 35 years old in good health and CMV-seronegative. Sequencing was carried out using PBMCs. This chain joins TRBV15 and TRBJ1-4, with a possible D match to TRBD1 (5 bases). Here the CDR3 DNA reads TGTGCCACCAGCAGAGAGATTCGGGGGGAAAAACTGTTTTTT. Translated, it gives CATSREIRGEKLFF.